The 11 T cell receptor beta chains in this list originate from one sample, sequenced in a study of blood T cell repertoires in COVID-19. The table came from immunoSEQ multiplex PCR; TCRdb's copy has only in-frame clones and leaves some out. The sample contains over 10,000 clones, about 89% of which appear only once. Sample: peripheral blood. These receptors were obtained from a woman aged 60-75 years with active COVID-19.

This clone was observed a single time. V usage is TRBV7-9 and J usage is TRBJ2-1; D may be TRBD2 (5 bases). CDR3 size: 16 residues. Germline V CDR1 and CDR2: SEHNR, FQNEAQ (reference sequence). Trimming took off 1 base at V and 1 base at J, with 11 bases between the two ends. CDR3 in DNA: TGTGCCAGCAGCTTAGTTTCGGGATGGTCCTACAATGAGCAGTTCTTC. This codes for CASSLVSGWSYNEQFF. Together with reference TRBV7-9 and TRBJ2-1, the CDR3 gives the full variable domain: DTGVSQNPRHKITKRGQNVTFRCDPISEHNRLYWYRQTLGQGPEFLTYFQNEAQLEKSRLLSDRFSAERPKGSFSTLEIQRTEQGDSAMYLCASSLVSGWSYNEQFFGPGTRLTVL.

This clone has only one observation. The chain employs TRBV4-2 and TRBJ1-1; perhaps TRBD1 as D (6 bases). This CDR3 spans 17 amino acids. Germline assignment: CDR1 LGHNA and CDR2 YNFKEQ. Between the trimmed V and J ends, which lost 0 bases and 1 base, there was a span of 15 bases. The DNA for the CDR3 is TGTGCCAGCAGCCAAGAATCGTTGACAGGAAGGAACACTGAAGCTTTCTTT. Translation gives CASSQESLTGRNTEAFF.

The rearrangement links TRBV5-1 to TRBJ1-5, with D tentatively TRBD1 (5 bases). The V end lost 0 bases, the J end lost 5 bases, and 9 bases lay between the germline ends. This CDR3 is built from 14 residues. Germline V CDR1 and CDR2: SGHRS, YFSETQ. CDR3 loop: CASSLATGDQPQHF. Written as DNA, the CDR3 is TGCGCCAGCAGCTTGGCCACAGGCGATCAGCCCCAGCATTTT.

V and J are TRBV7-2 and TRBJ2-1; tentatively, D is TRBD2 (6 bases). The CDR3 loop spans 17 amino acids. Per germline, CDR1 SGHTA and CDR2 FQGNSA. The V gene lost 1 base and the J gene lost 1 base, with 14 bases spanning the gap. The CDR3 region is CASSLDAGTHSYNEQFF. CDR3 nucleotide sequence: TGTGCCAGCAGCTTAGACGCGGGGACCCATTCCTACAATGAGCAGTTCTTC.

In nucleotides, the CDR3 is TGTGCCAGCAGTGCTCATCCGGGAGGCGAGACCCAGTACTTC. Translation gives CASSAHPGGETQYF. The rearrangement uses TRBV6-4 and TRBJ2-5; 7 bases fit TRBD2. Germline lookup yields CDR1 MRHNA and CDR2 SNTAGT. The CDR3 covers 14 residues. Germline trimming cut 4 bases from V and 5 bases from J; bases unmatched to any gene: 7.

The J gene is TRBJ2-3, the V gene TRBV18; perhaps TRBD2 as D (6 bases). CDR1 is KGHSH and CDR2 is LQKENI in the germline V gene. Trimming removed 6 bases at V and 5 bases at J, with 18 bases between. The CDR3 length is 15 residues. The CDR3 nucleotides read TGTGCCAGCTCGCCCGGTCCTAGCGAAGGAGATACGCAGTATTTT. Translating it yields CASSPGPSEGDTQYF.

The rearrangement links TRBV6-5 to TRBJ2-3; 7 nucleotides agree with TRBD2. The CDR3 runs to 14 residues. Germline V gives CDR1 MNHEY, CDR2 SVGAGI. J gave up 4 bases and V 8 bases, and 9 bases lay outside the gene matches. The chain's CDR3 is CASPVAGVSDTQYF. The CDR3 nucleotides read TGTGCCAGCCCTGTTGCGGGGGTGTCAGATACGCAGTATTTT.

The V gene is TRBV28, the J gene TRBJ1-2, with 8 nucleotides matching TRBD1. The V gene's germline CDR1 is MDHEN and CDR2 SYDVKM. The length of the CDR3 is 13 residues. The junction had 5 bases not matched to a gene; V was cut back by 5 bases and J by 6 bases. The CDR3 sequence: CASSLTGEDGYTF. The CDR3 region has the DNA TGTGCCAGCAGTCTGACAGGGGAGGATGGCTACACCTTC.

The rearrangement uses TRBV6-4 and TRBJ2-2; possible D gene TRBD1, 5 bases. With 0 bases removed from V and 7 bases from J, the gap between germline ends came to 9 bases. Germline assignment: CDR1 MRHNA and CDR2 SNTAGT. The CDR3 runs 14 residues. CDR3 bases: TGTGCCAGCAGTGACTCGGCAGGGCACGGGGAGCTGTTTTTT. It is translated as CASSDSAGHGELFF.

In nucleotides, the CDR3 is TGCAGCGGCACTACCGGGACAGGCGTGTATGGCTACACCTTC. Its protein product is CSGTTGTGVYGYTF. This chain joins TRBV29-1 and TRBJ1-2; 8 bases match TRBD1. J lost 5 bases, V lost 7 bases, and 12 bases had no gene match. The CDR3 is 14 amino acids. Germline-derived CDR1 and CDR2 are SQVTM and ANQGSEA.

The chain combines TRBV4-1 with TRBJ1-5; a weak D match, TRBD1 (5 bases). Trimming pared 4 bases from V and 6 bases from J, leaving 10 bases between. This CDR3 is built from 13 residues. Germline loops: CDR1 MGHRA, CDR2 YSYEKL. The CDR3 coding sequence is TGCGCCAGCAGCCCTCAGGGAAGTCAGCCCCAGCATTTT. Encoded protein: CASSPQGSQPQHF.